The 10 T cell receptor beta chains reported below all come from one sample, sequenced in a study of beta chain features in type 1 diabetes. TCRB transcripts that were expressed got sequenced, as all of the isolated RNA had been reverse transcribed. The assay was immunoSEQ multiplex PCR, and TCRdb's table has in-frame clones only and misses some. This table has about 370,000 clones, about 15% appearing once. The specimen sequenced was naive CD4+ T cells from blood. These receptors were obtained from a woman aged 18-35 years in good health.

This clone occurred a few times. The V and J genes are TRBV6-5 and TRBJ2-7; the D gene is possibly TRBD1 (6 bases). The V gene lost 8 bases and the J gene lost 4 bases, with 15 bases spanning the gap. Per germline, CDR1 MNHEY and CDR2 SVGAGI. CDR3 length: 13 amino acids. Written as DNA, the CDR3 is TGTGCCAGCCTGAGGACAGTCTGGTACGAGCAGTACTTC. Its translation: CASLRTVWYEQYF.

This rearrangement joins TRBV20-1 to TRBJ1-2; D ambiguous. The V end was cut by 3 bases, the J end by 8 bases, with 7 bases between. The length of the CDR3 is 10 residues. Germline assignment: CDR1 DFQATT and CDR2 SNEGSKA (reference sequence). The CDR3 DNA sequence: TGCAGTGCTAGCTCCAGGGGCTACACCTTC. Protein sequence: CSASSRGYTF.

The rearrangement links TRBV6-7 to TRBJ2-7; 7 bases map to TRBD1. TRBV6-7 is marked as an open reading frame, function uncertain. The CDR3 spans 16 residues. J lost 4 bases, V lost 7 bases, and 16 bases had no gene match. The CDR3 sequence: CASNPDPGQTKYEQYF. In DNA form, the CDR3 reads TGTGCCAGCAACCCCGACCCGGGACAGACGAAATACGAGCAGTACTTC.

The V gene is TRBV28, the J gene TRBJ2-3, with TRBD2 matching over 11 bases. The CDR3 covers 16 residues. Germline loops: CDR1 MDHEN, CDR2 SYDVKM. V gave up 4 bases and J gave up 4 bases; unmatched junction bases: 7. CDR3 nucleotides: TGTGCCAGCAGTTCCCCCGGGACTAGCGGTTCAGATACGCAGTATTTT. Its translation is CASSSPGTSGSDTQYF.

This chain connects TRBV30 to TRBJ2-7; D ambiguous. Trimming took off 2 bases at V and 3 bases at J, with 11 bases between the two ends. This CDR3 has 13 amino acids. Germline V lookup: CDR1 GTSNPN, CDR2 SVGIG (reference sequence). The CDR3 reads CAWSHVTGYEQYF. The CDR3 nucleotides are TGTGCCTGGAGTCATGTCACGGGCTACGAGCAGTACTTC.

This clone was detected only a few times. The chain couples TRBV19 to TRBJ2-2; D is undetermined. This CDR3 region has 15 residues. CDR1 is LNHDA and CDR2 is SQIVND in the germline V gene (reference sequence). Between the trimmed V and J ends, which lost 0 bases and 6 bases, there was a span of 11 bases. This chain's CDR3 is CASSIDSWRPGELFF. CDR3 sequence (DNA): TGTGCCAGTAGTATAGATTCCTGGAGACCCGGGGAGCTGTTTTTT. Full variable domain (remainder filled in from reference TRBV19 and TRBJ2-2): DGGITQSPKYLFRKEGQNVTLSCEQNLNHDAMYWYRQDPGQGLRLIYYSQIVNDFQKGDIAEGYSVSREKKESFPLTVTSAQKNPTAFYLCASSIDSWRPGELFFGEGSRLTVL.

The rearrangement joins TRBV5-1 to TRBJ2-3, with 8 bases matching TRBD2. Per the germline V gene, CDR1 is SGHRS and CDR2 is YFSETQ. The trim removed 0 bases at V and 6 bases at J, leaving 6 bases unmatched. The length of the CDR3 is 15 residues. CDR3 coding DNA: TGCGCCAGCAGCTTGGTCTCGGGAGGGCCGGATACGCAGTATTTT. This encodes CASSLVSGGPDTQYF.

This clone was counted a single time. Other DNA sequences in the sample encode the same CDR3. This chain joins TRBV20-1 and TRBJ2-3; 7 nucleotides match TRBD2. The CDR3 runs to 11 residues. The trim removed 3 bases at V and 6 bases at J, leaving 0 bases unmatched. Germline values: CDR1 DFQATT, CDR2 SNEGSKA (reference sequence). The chain's CDR3 is CSARGGDTQYF. The CDR3 bases are TGCAGTGCTAGGGGGGGGGATACGCAGTATTTT.

In its sample, this clone was seen a few times. The chain combines TRBV7-9 with TRBJ2-7, with 9 bases that match TRBD2. The CDR3 contains 14 residues. V was clipped by 5 bases and J by 7 bases; unmatched bases: 9. Germline V gene data show CDR1 as SEHNR and CDR2 as FQNEAQ (reference sequence). CDR3 nucleotide sequence: TGTGCCAGCAGCGCGACTAGCGGTTTGAGGGAGCAGTACTTC. The encoded protein is CASSATSGLREQYF. The full variable domain, its missing parts supplied by reference TRBV7-9 and TRBJ2-7, is DTGVSQNPRHKITKRGQNVTFRCDPISEHNRLYWYRQTLGQGPEFLTYFQNEAQLEKSRLLSDRFSAERPKGSFSTLEIQRTEQGDSAMYLCASSATSGLREQYFGPGTRLTVT.

V gene TRBV6-5 combines with J gene TRBJ2-1, with 8 bases lining up with TRBD1. In germline, CDR1 is MNHEY, CDR2 SVGAGI. The CDR3 is 16 amino acids. The V segment lost 1 base and the J segment 7 bases; nucleotides outside the gene matches: 9. In DNA form, the CDR3 reads TGTGCCAGCAGTTACTTCGGACAGGGAAAAGGAAATGAGCAGTTCTTC. Protein: CASSYFGQGKGNEQFF.